The present TCR beta chain was sequenced within a study of CD8 T cells in ankylosing spondylitis (dated by TCRdb to 2016 to 2017). About the full investigation: To find TCR variants linked to disease, the study profiled T cell receptor beta repertoires in ankylosing spondylitis patients and healthy donors. In total, the full study cohort was made up of 110 or so healthy donors and 25 ankylosing spondylitis patients. Peripheral blood was sampled, and synovial fluid was additionally collected from ankylosing spondylitis patients.

This clonotype was observed many times. There is no known antigen for this receptor. Within one base of it there is no much larger clone, and no base qualities were kept. CDR1 SGHVS and CDR2 FQNEAQ are derived from the germline V gene. The CDR3 contains 14 residues, cysteine and phenylalanine counted. Only the CDR3 DNA stays, 42 bases, in frame from base 1. V is reduced by 8 bases and J by 1 base, leaving a spacing of 12 bases between them. Points the paper makes about the study in general: According to the report, matched synovial fluid samples from ankylosing spondylitis patients were significantly enriched for the disease-linked clones. Some of the motif variants had been reported before in the synovial fluid and blood of reactive arthritis patients, a finding that suggests common disease-initiation mechanisms. In peripheral blood, the disease-linked clones were found at relatively low frequencies and had a CD8+ phenotype. A TCR beta motif of about eight highly homologous amino acid variants appeared characteristic of blood from ankylosing spondylitis patients.

The sequencing machine was an Illumina HiSeq 2500. Quantitative 5'-RACE with molecular barcodes was used to prepare TCR beta libraries. Under the source paper's analysis protocol: A new computational method based on a probabilistic model of VDJ rearrangement was used to identify disease-linked TCR variants. Clones were called with MiXCR by TCRdb after fastp trimmed the public reads at Q25, and only in-frame beta chains were retained. Rows are unified per CDR3 protein, each entry keeping the most common DNA and genes. TCRdb, not the original authors, processed these V and J calls. In this sample the table shows about 500,000 distinct CDR3 sequences, less than 6% of which occur a single time. The ten biggest clones cover 3% to 4% of the sample.

The sequencing sample was made of blood, either unsorted or a sorted T cell fraction (not recorded which). The rearranged segments are TRBV7-8 and TRBJ2-1, with no D gene named confidently. This clonotype was sampled from a male donor with ankylosing spondylitis. The DNA reads as follows: TGTGCCAGCGCCCTGACGGTTTCCTACAATGAGCAGTTCTTC. It codes for CASALTVSYNEQFF. The CDR3, completed at both ends by the reference TRBV7-8 and TRBJ2-1 genes, gives the full variable domain GAGVSQSPRYKVAKRGQDVALRCDPISGHVSLFWYQQALGQGPEFLTYFQNEAQLDKSGLPSDRFFAERPEGSVSTLKIQRTQQEDSAVYLCASALTVSYNEQFFGPGTRLTVL.